The rows below give T cell receptor beta chains drawn from one sample of a study of blood T cell repertoires in COVID-19. TCRdb's copy holds only in-frame clones and misses some; the assay was immunoSEQ multiplex PCR. The table has 150,000 to 200,000 clones, 75% to 90% seen once; the top ten hold about 7%. The sequencing input was peripheral blood. All receptors come from a man aged 35-49 years with acute or convalescent COVID-19. CDR3s include the opening cysteine and the closing phenylalanine or tryptophan. The D gene is left open where the match is weak. Rows may omit the clone size; those that give it use once, few, many or a size class.

J	V	D	size	CDR3	DNA
TRBJ1-1	TRBV19	-	once	CASSKGDRRTEAFF	TGTGCCAGTAGTAAAGGGGATCGAAGAACTGAAGCTTTCTTT
TRBJ1-1	TRBV6-5	TRBD1	-	CASSYSSGQGETEAFF	TGTGCCAGCAGTTACTCGAGCGGACAGGGAGAGACTGAAGCTTTCTTT
TRBJ2-3	TRBV3-1/TRBV3-2	-	-	CASSQDTVLGTQYF	TGTGCCAGCAGCCAAGATACAGTGTTAGGTACGCAGTATTTT
TRBJ1-2	TRBV5-4	-	-	CASSLLVNYGYTF	TGTGCCAGCAGCTTGCTCGTTAACTATGGCTACACCTTC
TRBJ2-7	TRBV5-4	TRBD1	few	CASSLERGRNEQYF	TGTGCCAGCAGCTTGGAAAGGGGGCGGAACGAGCAGTACTTC
TRBJ2-1	TRBV7-2	TRBD1	-	CASSLGTGGFF	TGTGCCAGCAGCTTAGGGACAGGCGGGTTCTTC
TRBJ2-5	TRBV12-3/TRBV12-4	-	few	CASSPGGQETQYF	TGTGCCAGCAGCCCCGGAGGACAAGAGACCCAGTACTTC
TRBJ1-1	TRBV5-1	-	-	CASSNRVMNTEAFF	TGCGCCAGCAGCAACAGGGTCATGAACACTGAAGCTTTCTTT
TRBJ2-7	TRBV2	TRBD1	-	CASRGDSVHEQYF	TGTGCCAGCAGGGGGGACAGCGTCCACGAGCAGTACTTC
TRBJ2-1	TRBV5-1	TRBD2	-	CASSLGTSGVNEQFF	TGCGCCAGCAGCCTAGGGACTAGCGGGGTGAATGAGCAGTTCTTC
TRBJ2-5	TRBV19	TRBD2	-	CASSTGGTSGKETQYF	TGTGCCAGTAGTACAGGGGGGACTAGCGGAAAAGAGACCCAGTACTTC
TRBJ2-5	TRBV15	TRBD2	-	CATSRDLTGGETQYF	TGTGCCACCAGCAGAGATCTCACGGGAGGTGAGACCCAGTACTTC
TRBJ1-2	TRBV28	TRBD1	-	CASSRTGYGYGYTF	TGTGCCAGCAGTCGGACAGGGTATGGCTATGGCTACACCTTC
TRBJ1-4	TRBV7-2	-	-	CASSLYPTGANEKLFF	TGTGCCAGCAGCCTATATCCTACCGGTGCTAATGAAAAACTGTTTTTT
TRBJ2-3	TRBV15	TRBD1	-	CATSRGQGTDTQYF	TGTGCCACCAGCAGGGGACAGGGCACAGATACGCAGTATTTT
TRBJ2-3	TRBV25-1	TRBD2	-	CASSAGGGTDTQYF	TGTGCCAGCAGCGCGGGGGGAGGCACAGATACGCAGTATTTT
TRBJ1-2	TRBV19	TRBD1	once	CASSIGGTGTNYGYTF	TGTGCCAGTAGTATTGGTGGGACAGGGACTAACTATGGCTACACCTTC
TRBJ1-1	TRBV9	TRBD1	-	CASSVHQGQGVAEAFF	TGTGCCAGCAGCGTCCACCAGGGACAGGGGGTGGCTGAAGCTTTCTTT
TRBJ1-1	TRBV5-1	TRBD1	-	CASSPRQGVRGNTEAFF	TGCGCCAGCAGCCCGCGACAGGGTGTGCGTGGGAACACTGAAGCTTTCTTT
TRBJ1-1	TRBV6-1	-	once	CASSEDRNTEAFF	TGTGCCAGCAGTGAAGACAGGAACACTGAAGCTTTCTTT
TRBJ2-5	TRBV27	-	-	CASSLLGQLQETQYF	TGTGCCAGCAGTTTATTGGGACAACTACAAGAGACCCAGTACTTC
TRBJ1-5	TRBV6-5	TRBD1	-	CASQDREGNQPQHF	TGTGCCAGCCAGGACAGGGAGGGCAATCAGCCCCAGCATTTT
TRBJ1-2	TRBV30	-	-	CAWSLQGGLNYGYTF	TGTGCCTGGAGCTTACAGGGCGGGCTTAACTATGGCTACACCTTC
TRBJ2-3	TRBV5-1	-	-	CASSLISPRPTDTQYF	TGCGCCAGCAGCTTGATAAGTCCCAGGCCCACAGATACGCAGTATTTT
TRBJ2-7	TRBV10-3	-	few	CAISETGLTYEQYF	TGTGCCATCAGTGAGACAGGGCTGACCTACGAGCAGTACTTC
TRBJ2-5	TRBV5-1	-	-	CASSLVTGVGETQYF	TGCGCCAGCAGCTTGGTGACAGGAGTAGGAGAGACCCAGTACTTC
TRBJ1-2	TRBV10-3	TRBD1	-	CAISETRGQVGYTF	TGTGCCATCAGTGAGACAAGGGGGCAGGTTGGCTACACCTTC
TRBJ2-3	TRBV1	-	-	CTSSQDPTSGTDTQYF	TGCACCAGCAGCCAAGACCCGACTAGCGGAACAGATACGCAGTATTTT
TRBJ1-5	TRBV3-1/TRBV3-2	TRBD1	-	CASSPLYPGTGNQPQHF	TGTGCCAGCAGCCCCCTCTATCCCGGGACAGGGAATCAGCCCCAGCATTTT
TRBJ2-1	TRBV5-1	TRBD2	-	CASRRWGPSGGPTTYNEQFF	TGCGCCAGCAGACGTTGGGGGCCTAGCGGGGGCCCGACCACCTACAATGAGCAGTTCTTC